Below are 23 T cell receptor beta chains sequenced from a single sample in a study of T cells in Graves' hyperthyroidism and ophthalmopathy. The TCR beta CDR3 regions underwent amplification using RNA transcripts as the source. Primed by the HTBI set, a first-round RT-PCR was run on the TCR CDR3. Each CDR3 protein gets one entry after TCRdb re-called the multiplex PCR reads with MiXCR. Here the sample spans a few hundred thousand distinct CDR3 sequences, around 16% being singletons. The material sequenced was blood. The receptors originated from a woman under 40 with Graves' hyperthyroidism.

V gene TRBV7-3 combines with J gene TRBJ1-1; TRBD1 matches at 8 bases. Germline V CDR1 and CDR2: SGHTA, FQGTGA. Trimming took 5 bases from V and 5 from J; bases not matched to a gene: 16. The CDR3 runs 17 residues. DNA of the CDR3: TGTGCCAGCAGCGAACAACCCGGACAGGGTAGCGGAACTGAAGCTTTCTTT. It specifies CASSEQPGQGSGTEAFF.

As regards this clonotype: This sequence may be a read error, since a much larger clone differs from it by one base. The CDR3 reads CASSDAKPSGLSGGEQYF. The CDR3 nucleotides are TGTGCCAGCAGTGATGCAAAACCTAGCGGTCTTTCGGGGGGCGAGCAGTACTTC. V and J are TRBV27 and TRBJ2-7, with 7 nucleotides matching TRBD2. From germline, CDR1 is MNHEY and CDR2 SMNVEV (reference sequence). V dropped 5 bases and J dropped 6; count of bases not matched to a gene: 22. The CDR3 is 18 residues long.

This clonotype was picked up many times. The rearrangement joins TRBV5-1 to TRBJ2-3, with a weak D call TRBD1 (5 bases). Germline CDR1 is SGHRS and CDR2 is YFSETQ. Trimming left V 3 bases short and J 4 bases short, with 9 bases between. The length of the CDR3 is 13 residues. The CDR3 region has the DNA TGCGCCAGCAGCTCCAGGGCGCCAGATACGCAGTATTTT. Translated: CASSSRAPDTQYF.

The chain links TRBV7-9 to TRBJ2-7; 7 bases fit TRBD2. This CDR3 has 15 residues. CDR1 is SEHNR and CDR2 is FQNEAQ in the germline V gene (reference sequence). The ends lost 5 bases at V and 6 bases at J; junction bases unmatched: 13. The CDR3, as DNA: TGTGCCAGCAGCCTTGACCCGGGACTATCCCGCGAGCAGTACTTC. As protein: CASSLDPGLSREQYF.

There are many counts of this clonotype. The rearrangement uses TRBV28 and TRBJ2-1; D unclear. The V and J ends lost 3 bases and 10 bases respectively, with 4 bases between them. The CDR3 has 10 residues. Germline V gene sequence: CDR1 MDHEN, CDR2 SYDVKM. CDR3 protein: CASSFGEQFF. DNA for the CDR3: TGTGCCAGCAGTTTTGGGGAGCAGTTCTTC.

This clonotype was detected a few times. The chain is built from TRBV14 and TRBJ2-3, with D possibly called TRBD1 or TRBD2 (5 bases each). The CDR3 is made up of 15 amino acids. Germline lookup yields CDR1 SGHDN and CDR2 FVKESK. Trimming cost V 2 bases and J 0 bases, with 9 bases left between them. DNA for the CDR3: TGTGCCAGCAGCCAACCGGGACCTAGCACAGATACGCAGTATTTT. This codes for CASSQPGPSTDTQYF.

The V gene is TRBV15, the J gene TRBJ2-1; 9 bases align to TRBD2. The CDR3 extends over 15 amino acids. V lost 1 base, J lost 9 bases, and 7 bases stayed unmatched. Looked up from germline, CDR1 is LNHNV and CDR2 is YYDKDF (reference sequence). Written as DNA, the CDR3 is TGTGCCACCAGCAGAGTCTCGGGACTAGCAACTGAGCAGTTCTTC. This codes for CATSRVSGLATEQFF.

The chain recombines TRBV29-1 with TRBJ2-1; 12 bases map to TRBD2. This CDR3 contains 14 residues. The V gene's germline CDR1 is SQVTM and CDR2 ANQGSEA. Trimming at V came to 5 bases and at J to 5 bases, leaving 4 bases not matched to a gene. This chain's CDR3 is CSVSRTSGNNEQFF. For the CDR3, the DNA is TGCAGCGTTTCCAGGACTAGCGGGAACAATGAGCAGTTCTTC.

At least ten counts were recorded for this clonotype. This chain connects TRBV27 to TRBJ1-1, with D unresolved. The CDR3 spans 13 residues. Per the germline V gene, CDR1 is MNHEY and CDR2 is SMNVEV (reference sequence). The V gene lost 5 bases and the J gene lost 0 bases, with 7 bases spanning the gap. The CDR3, as DNA: TGTGCCAGCAGTGTAGCAATGAACACTGAAGCTTTCTTT. Translation: CASSVAMNTEAFF.

The chain has TRBV6-1 and TRBJ2-3; weak D call: TRBD2 (5 bases). CDR1 MNHNS and CDR2 SASEGT come from the germline V gene. V gave up 6 bases and J gave up 5 bases, with 12 bases separating them. The CDR3 length is 13 residues. The CDR3 sequence is CASSQPRGDTQYF. As DNA, the CDR3 is TGTGCCAGCAGCCAGCCCCGGGGAGATACGCAGTATTTT.

This clonotype was seen ten or more times. The chain couples TRBV7-9 to TRBJ1-2; D not resolved. Germline V gene lookup returns CDR1 SEHNR and CDR2 FQNEAQ (reference sequence). V lost 1 base and J 4 bases, leaving 16 bases between the germline ends. The CDR3 runs to 16 residues. The CDR3 sequence: CASSLDTEPTGYGYTF. CDR3 bases: TGTGCCAGCAGCTTAGATACTGAGCCAACGGGCTATGGCTACACCTTC.

The sample holds many counts of this clonotype. This chain uses TRBV7-9 with TRBJ2-1; 11 bases fit TRBD2. The CDR3 runs 18 residues. CDR1 SEHNR and CDR2 FQNEAQ come from the germline V gene (reference sequence). The V and J ends lost 1 base and 0 bases, in that order; junction bases with no gene match: 5. The CDR3 sequence: CASSLVAGGASSYNEQFF. CDR3 coding DNA: TGTGCCAGCAGCTTAGTAGCGGGAGGGGCCAGCTCCTACAATGAGCAGTTCTTC.

This clonotype was found once. The V and J genes are TRBV27 and TRBJ2-7; weak D call: TRBD2 (5 bases). Germline V gene sequence: CDR1 MNHEY, CDR2 SMNVEV (reference sequence). V was clipped by 8 bases and J by 5 bases, with 10 bases between them. The CDR3 is 11 amino acids. This CDR3 is CASRLANEQYF. CDR3 nucleotide sequence: TGTGCCAGCCGCCTAGCAAACGAGCAGTACTTC.

There are many counts of this clonotype. V and J are TRBV28 and TRBJ2-7; D might be TRBD1 or TRBD2, each matching 5 bases. CDR1 is MDHEN, CDR2 SYDVKM, per germline. Trimming pared 5 bases from V and 6 bases from J, leaving 17 bases between. This CDR3 spans 14 amino acids. CDR3 protein: CASSLDSPGTEQYF. Here the CDR3 DNA reads TGTGCCAGCAGTCTCGACTCGCCGGGGACCGAGCAGTACTTC. The entire variable domain, with the rest obtained from reference TRBV28 and TRBJ2-7, is as follows: DVKVTQSSRYLVKRTGEKVFLECVQDMDHENMFWYRQDPGLGLRLIYFSYDVKMKEKGDIPEGYSVSREKKERFSLILESASTNQTSMYLCASSLDSPGTEQYFGPGTRLTVT.

This clonotype was seen repeatedly, ten times or more. The J gene is TRBJ1-5, the V gene TRBV6-2 or TRBV6-3; 7 bases map to TRBD1. The germline CDR1 and CDR2 sequences are MNHEY and SVGEGT. This CDR3 is built from 16 residues. V gave up 5 bases and J gave up 7 bases; unmatched junction bases: 14. DNA for the CDR3: TGTGCCAGCAGTCAACGTCCCACAGGGGTCGGGCAGCCCCAGCATTTT. The encoded protein is CASSQRPTGVGQPQHF.

This clonotype was detected ten times or more. The J gene is TRBJ2-1, the V gene TRBV5-1, with TRBD2 identical over 12 bases. J lost 7 bases, V lost 7 bases, and 3 bases had no gene match. Germline lookup yields CDR1 SGHRS and CDR2 YFSETQ. This CDR3 region has 13 residues. CDR3 nucleotides: TGCGCCAGCGGGACTAGCGGGTTTAATGAGCAGTTCTTC. Protein product: CASGTSGFNEQFF.

The V gene is TRBV6-1, the J gene TRBJ2-1, with TRBD2 identical over 7 bases. This CDR3 has 17 residues. V was clipped by 10 bases and J by 2 bases; unmatched bases: 17. Germline CDR1 is MNHNS and CDR2 is SASEGT. The DNA for the CDR3 is TGTGCCACCGGGGACCTTGGGGGGGGGAGCGCCTACAATGAGCAGTTCTTC. Amino acids: CATGDLGGGSAYNEQFF.

The CDR3 here is CASFGLATGGSKGKNTGELFF. CDR3 bases: TGTGCCAGCTTTGGACTTGCCACCGGGGGAAGCAAAGGGAAAAACACCGGGGAGCTGTTTTTT. V usage is TRBV7-9 and J usage is TRBJ2-2; weak D call: TRBD2 (6 bases). Trimming shortened V by 8 bases and J by 2 bases, and 33 bases separated the two germline ends. The CDR3 runs 21 residues. From germline, CDR1 is SEHNR and CDR2 FQNEAQ (reference sequence).

This clonotype turned up a few times. The chain employs TRBV6-1 and TRBJ2-3; 8 bases are shared with TRBD1. The CDR3 runs to 15 residues. Trimming at V came to 6 bases and at J to 0 bases, leaving 5 bases not matched to a gene. Germline V gives CDR1 MNHNS, CDR2 SASEGT. The chain's CDR3 is CASSKGQGSTDTQYF. The CDR3 nucleotides are TGTGCCAGCAGCAAAGGACAGGGTAGCACAGATACGCAGTATTTT.

Remarks on this clonotype: A much larger clonotype is one base distant, so this may be a read error. Given the absence of the conserved phenylalanine or tryptophan at the CDR3 end, a read error is likely. This chain joins TRBV11-1 and TRBJ1-2, with D unresolved. The V end was cut by 6 bases, the J end by 8 bases, with 19 bases between. Germline V lookup: CDR1 SGHAT, CDR2 FQDESV (reference sequence). The CDR3 loop spans 14 amino acids. This CDR3 reads CASSPEQPYGGYTL. The CDR3 bases are TGTGCCAGCAGTCCGGAACAGCCCTATGGGGGCTACACCCTC.

There are a few counts of this clonotype. The chain combines TRBV15 with TRBJ2-7, with D perhaps matching TRBD1 or TRBD2 (7 bases each). CDR1 is LNHNV and CDR2 is YYDKDF in the germline V gene (reference sequence). The CDR3 is 15 residues long. V lost 0 bases to trimming and J lost 7 bases, with 16 bases between them. CDR3 protein: CATSRDYTRGGEQYF. The CDR3 DNA reads TGTGCCACCAGCAGAGATTATACCAGGGGGGGAGAGCAGTACTTC.

The chain uses TRBV4-1 and TRBJ2-3, with a possible D match to TRBD2 (6 bases). Germline lookup yields CDR1 MGHRA and CDR2 YSYEKL. V was trimmed by 1 base and J by 2 bases, leaving 10 bases between them. The CDR3 totals 15 residues. The CDR3 reads CASSQGTGVTDTQYF. As DNA, the CDR3 is TGCGCCAGCAGCCAAGGGACGGGAGTCACAGATACGCAGTATTTT.

V is TRBV4-2 and J is TRBJ2-2, with no clear D. Germline V gene data show CDR1 as LGHNA and CDR2 as YNFKEQ. This CDR3 comprises 16 residues. V was shortened by 1 base and J by 8 bases, with 17 bases between the two germline ends. The chain's CDR3 is CASSQAADRRAGELFF. CDR3 DNA sequence: TGTGCCAGCAGCCAAGCGGCGGACCGTCGGGCTGGGGAGCTGTTTTTT.